The T cell receptor beta chain described here comes from a study of T cell repertoires in cytomegalovirus infection (dated by TCRdb to about 2019). Context from the whole study: Alongside well-studied HLA-B-restricted epitopes, the peptide stimulations were aimed at recently identified HLA-C-restricted CMV epitopes, whose presentation resists viral immunomodulation. Donor HLA type was relevant to the analysis, as public TCR beta signatures indicated carriage of CMV infection together with the matching HLA type.

Broad study findings and their caveats: In both this cohort and an independent roughly 330-donor cohort, the cumulative frequency of public TCR beta family members distinguished carriers of CMV infection plus the relevant HLA type. The ex vivo response was dominated by HLA-C-restricted CMV-specific TCR beta clonotypes, which also provided the single most frequent clonotype in two of eight donors.

Reading the label with the study, this specimen's treatment or condition is: in vitro stimulation with specific CMV peptide epitopes to enrich CMV-specific T cells. TCRdb names Illumina HiSeq 1500 as the instrument used. TCRdb took the public reads, trimmed them with fastp at Q25, ran MiXCR for clone calling and kept in-frame beta chains. Rows are unified per CDR3 protein, each entry keeping the most common DNA and genes. The sample profile shows 900,000 to 950,000 distinct CDR3 sequences; around 30% of them were found once. The ten largest clones capture over 12% of the sample. CDR1 and CDR2, looked up from the germline V gene, are SGHVS and FQNEAQ. The CDR3 sequence holds 15 residues, the cysteine and phenylalanine included. Only the CDR3 portion is preserved as DNA: 45 bases, with reading frame beginning at the first base. V and J are trimmed by 2 bases and 4 bases, and the gene matches miss 6 bases of the junction.

In its sample, this clonotype was seen a few times. Its binding antigen is unknown. Per-base qualities were not stored, and no clone one base away is much larger. The starting material was cultured CD8+ T cells from PBMCs, obtained from culture after CMV antigen stimulation. This clonotype originated in a human donor in good health (CMV status not recorded). Some clones in this sample may be carry-over from other donors' samples. The chain is made from TRBV7-8 and TRBJ2-5; 8 central nucleotides agree with TRBD1. In nucleotides, the sequence is TGTGCCAGCAGCTTACTGACAGGGGACGGAGAGACCCAGTACTTC. This translates into CASSLLTGDGETQYF.